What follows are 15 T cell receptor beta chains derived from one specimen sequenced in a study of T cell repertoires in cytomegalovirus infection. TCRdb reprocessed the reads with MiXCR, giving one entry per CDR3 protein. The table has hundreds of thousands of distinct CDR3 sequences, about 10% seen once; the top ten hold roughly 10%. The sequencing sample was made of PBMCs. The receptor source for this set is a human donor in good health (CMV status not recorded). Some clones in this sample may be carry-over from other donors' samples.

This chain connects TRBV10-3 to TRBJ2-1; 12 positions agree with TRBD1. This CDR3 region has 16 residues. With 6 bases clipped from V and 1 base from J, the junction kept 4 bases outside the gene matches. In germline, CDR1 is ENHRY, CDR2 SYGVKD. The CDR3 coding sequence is TGTGCCATCAGCGGGACAGGGGGCCTTTCCTACAATGAGCAGTTCTTC. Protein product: CAISGTGGLSYNEQFF.

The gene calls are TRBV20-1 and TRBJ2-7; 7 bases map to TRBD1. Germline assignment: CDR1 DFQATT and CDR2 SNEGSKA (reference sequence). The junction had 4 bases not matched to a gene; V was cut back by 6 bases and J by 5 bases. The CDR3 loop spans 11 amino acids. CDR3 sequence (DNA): TGCAGTGCAGGGACAGTGGACGAGCAGTACTTC. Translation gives CSAGTVDEQYF.

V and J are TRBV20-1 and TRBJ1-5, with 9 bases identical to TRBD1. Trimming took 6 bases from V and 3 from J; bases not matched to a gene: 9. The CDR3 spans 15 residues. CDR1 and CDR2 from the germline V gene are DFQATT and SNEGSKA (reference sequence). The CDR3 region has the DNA TGCAGTGCGTATGACAGGGGGTCTTCCAATCAGCCCCAGCATTTT. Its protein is CSAYDRGSSNQPQHF.

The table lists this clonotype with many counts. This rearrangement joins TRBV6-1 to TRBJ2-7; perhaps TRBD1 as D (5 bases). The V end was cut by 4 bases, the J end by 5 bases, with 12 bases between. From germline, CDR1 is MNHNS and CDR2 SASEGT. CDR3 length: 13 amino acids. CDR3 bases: TGTGCCAGCAGTGTTGACAGAAGGGACGAGCAGTACTTC. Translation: CASSVDRRDEQYF.

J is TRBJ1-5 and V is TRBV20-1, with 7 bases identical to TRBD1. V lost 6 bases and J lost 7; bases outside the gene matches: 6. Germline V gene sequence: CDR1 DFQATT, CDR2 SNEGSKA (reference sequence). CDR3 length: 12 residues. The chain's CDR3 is CSATQGDQPQHF. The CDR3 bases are TGCAGTGCAACTCAGGGGGACCAGCCCCAGCATTTT.

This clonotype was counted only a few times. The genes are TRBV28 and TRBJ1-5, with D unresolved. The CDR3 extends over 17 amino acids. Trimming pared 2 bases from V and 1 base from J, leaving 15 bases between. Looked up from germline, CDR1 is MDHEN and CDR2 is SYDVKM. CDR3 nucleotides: TGTGCCAGCAGTTTAAGGGTTGGAACAATAAGCAATCAGCCCCAGCATTTT. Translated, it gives CASSLRVGTISNQPQHF.

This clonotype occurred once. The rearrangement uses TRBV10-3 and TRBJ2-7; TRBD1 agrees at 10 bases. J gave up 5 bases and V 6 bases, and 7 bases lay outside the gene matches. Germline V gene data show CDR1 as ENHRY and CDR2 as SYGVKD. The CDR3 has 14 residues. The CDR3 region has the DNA TGTGCCATCAGACGGGGACAGGGGTTCGACGAGCAGTACTTC. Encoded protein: CAIRRGQGFDEQYF.

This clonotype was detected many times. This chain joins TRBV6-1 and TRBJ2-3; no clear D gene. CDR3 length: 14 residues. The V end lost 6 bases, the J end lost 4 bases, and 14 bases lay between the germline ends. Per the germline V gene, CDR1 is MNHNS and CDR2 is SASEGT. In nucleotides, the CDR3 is TGTGCCAGCAGCGTTGGGTCCTTGGCAGATACGCAGTATTTT. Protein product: CASSVGSLADTQYF.

The CDR3 region has the DNA TGCAGTGCTAGTCCTAGCGGGGCTTTAAACGAGCAGTACTTC. Translating gives CSASPSGALNEQYF. This rearrangement joins TRBV20-1 to TRBJ2-7; TRBD2 aligns across 9 bases. The germline gives CDR1 DFQATT, CDR2 SNEGSKA (reference sequence). This CDR3 spans 14 amino acids. Unmatched junction bases numbered 8, after V lost 3 bases and J lost 5 bases.

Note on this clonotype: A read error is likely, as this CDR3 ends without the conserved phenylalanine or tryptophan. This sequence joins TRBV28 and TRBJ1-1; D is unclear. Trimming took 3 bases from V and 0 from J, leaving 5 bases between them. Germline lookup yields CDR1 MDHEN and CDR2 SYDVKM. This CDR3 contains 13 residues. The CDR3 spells CASSFQMNTEAFI. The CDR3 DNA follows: TGTGCCAGCAGTTTCCAGATGAACACTGAAGCTTTCATT.

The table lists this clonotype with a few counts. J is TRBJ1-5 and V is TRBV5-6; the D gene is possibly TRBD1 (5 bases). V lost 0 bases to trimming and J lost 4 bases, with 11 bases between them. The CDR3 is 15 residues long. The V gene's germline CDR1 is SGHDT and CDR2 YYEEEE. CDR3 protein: CASSLGAKGNQPQHF. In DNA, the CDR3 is TGTGCCAGCAGCTTGGGAGCAAAGGGGAATCAGCCCCAGCATTTT.

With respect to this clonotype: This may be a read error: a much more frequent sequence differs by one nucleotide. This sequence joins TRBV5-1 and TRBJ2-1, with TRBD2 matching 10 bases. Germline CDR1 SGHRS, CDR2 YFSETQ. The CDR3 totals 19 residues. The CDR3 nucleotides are TGCGCCAGCAGCTCCTTTGCATTACTTACTAGCGGGGAGGGCAATGAGCGGTTCTTC. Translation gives CASSSFALLTSGEGNERFF.

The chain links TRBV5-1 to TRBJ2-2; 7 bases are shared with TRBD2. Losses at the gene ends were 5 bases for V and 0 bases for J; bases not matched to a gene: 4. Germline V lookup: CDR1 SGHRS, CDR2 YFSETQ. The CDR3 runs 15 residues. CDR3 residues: CASRPGLTNTGELFF. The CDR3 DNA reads TGCGCCAGCAGGCCGGGACTAACGAACACCGGGGAGCTGTTTTTT.

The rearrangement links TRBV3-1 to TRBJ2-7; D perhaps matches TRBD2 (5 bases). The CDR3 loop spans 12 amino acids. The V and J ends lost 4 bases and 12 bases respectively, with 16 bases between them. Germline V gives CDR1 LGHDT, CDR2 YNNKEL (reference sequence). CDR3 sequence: CASSLRSRGLYF. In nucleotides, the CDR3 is TGTGCCAGCAGCCTCAGATCCCGCGGGTTGTACTTC.

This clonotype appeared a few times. CDR3 loop: CASSEDSKQYF. In DNA form, the CDR3 reads TGTGCCAGCAGCGAAGATAGTAAGCAGTACTTC. This chain links TRBV7-9 with TRBJ2-7; D is uncertain. The CDR3 covers 11 residues. V was pared by 5 bases and J by 8 bases, with 10 bases between. CDR1 is SEHNR and CDR2 is FQNEAQ in the germline V gene (reference sequence).